This T cell receptor beta chain was captured in a study of cytomegalovirus exposure and HLA in healthy donors. Method: immunoSEQ multiplex PCR; TCRdb's copy keeps in-frame clones and lacks some. The data show 70,000 or so clones, approximately 94% seen once. The CDR3 contains 13 residues. Germline V lookup: CDR1 SGHAT, CDR2 FQNNGV. V was trimmed by 0 bases and J by 3 bases, leaving 3 bases between them. Sequencing input: PBMCs. This receptor was identified in a woman younger than 30 in good health and CMV-seronegative. The chain has TRBV11-2 and TRBJ1-5; no firm D call. CDR3 nucleotide sequence: TGTGCCAGCAGCTTAGATATCAATCAGCCCCAGCATTTT. Its translation: CASSLDINQPQHF.